Given below is one T cell receptor beta chain in context. Antigen unknown. These data come from a study of shared clonotypes between healthy human individuals. For the study at large: For every donor, three CD4 naive, three CD4 memory, two CD8 naive and one CD8 memory plates were used. General study points: Memory subsets generally showed lower estimated richness than naive subsets. Clonotypes shared by all four sorted-subset donors had higher generation probabilities than non-shared clonotypes.

Evenly divided among several immunoSEQ plates was the genomic DNA of each subset. Clones were read by immunoSEQ multiplex PCR, and TCRdb kept only the in-frame ones, dropping some. The sample lists 2 million to 3 million clones; more than 85% were seen once. Germline V gives CDR1 MNHEY, CDR2 SVGAGI. CDR3 length: 14 residues. Trimming left V 6 bases short and J 5 bases short, with 17 bases between. This chain uses TRBV6-5 with TRBJ2-7, with unresolved D. The sample taken for sequencing was naive CD4+ T cells from PBMCs. Subset denoted: CD45RA+ positively selected. This clonotype was obtained from a young man in good health. Some clones in this sample may be carry-over from other donors' samples. The CDR3 spells CASSRLAARNEQYF. As DNA, the CDR3 is TGTGCCAGCAGCCGACTGGCAGCCAGAAACGAGCAGTACTTC.